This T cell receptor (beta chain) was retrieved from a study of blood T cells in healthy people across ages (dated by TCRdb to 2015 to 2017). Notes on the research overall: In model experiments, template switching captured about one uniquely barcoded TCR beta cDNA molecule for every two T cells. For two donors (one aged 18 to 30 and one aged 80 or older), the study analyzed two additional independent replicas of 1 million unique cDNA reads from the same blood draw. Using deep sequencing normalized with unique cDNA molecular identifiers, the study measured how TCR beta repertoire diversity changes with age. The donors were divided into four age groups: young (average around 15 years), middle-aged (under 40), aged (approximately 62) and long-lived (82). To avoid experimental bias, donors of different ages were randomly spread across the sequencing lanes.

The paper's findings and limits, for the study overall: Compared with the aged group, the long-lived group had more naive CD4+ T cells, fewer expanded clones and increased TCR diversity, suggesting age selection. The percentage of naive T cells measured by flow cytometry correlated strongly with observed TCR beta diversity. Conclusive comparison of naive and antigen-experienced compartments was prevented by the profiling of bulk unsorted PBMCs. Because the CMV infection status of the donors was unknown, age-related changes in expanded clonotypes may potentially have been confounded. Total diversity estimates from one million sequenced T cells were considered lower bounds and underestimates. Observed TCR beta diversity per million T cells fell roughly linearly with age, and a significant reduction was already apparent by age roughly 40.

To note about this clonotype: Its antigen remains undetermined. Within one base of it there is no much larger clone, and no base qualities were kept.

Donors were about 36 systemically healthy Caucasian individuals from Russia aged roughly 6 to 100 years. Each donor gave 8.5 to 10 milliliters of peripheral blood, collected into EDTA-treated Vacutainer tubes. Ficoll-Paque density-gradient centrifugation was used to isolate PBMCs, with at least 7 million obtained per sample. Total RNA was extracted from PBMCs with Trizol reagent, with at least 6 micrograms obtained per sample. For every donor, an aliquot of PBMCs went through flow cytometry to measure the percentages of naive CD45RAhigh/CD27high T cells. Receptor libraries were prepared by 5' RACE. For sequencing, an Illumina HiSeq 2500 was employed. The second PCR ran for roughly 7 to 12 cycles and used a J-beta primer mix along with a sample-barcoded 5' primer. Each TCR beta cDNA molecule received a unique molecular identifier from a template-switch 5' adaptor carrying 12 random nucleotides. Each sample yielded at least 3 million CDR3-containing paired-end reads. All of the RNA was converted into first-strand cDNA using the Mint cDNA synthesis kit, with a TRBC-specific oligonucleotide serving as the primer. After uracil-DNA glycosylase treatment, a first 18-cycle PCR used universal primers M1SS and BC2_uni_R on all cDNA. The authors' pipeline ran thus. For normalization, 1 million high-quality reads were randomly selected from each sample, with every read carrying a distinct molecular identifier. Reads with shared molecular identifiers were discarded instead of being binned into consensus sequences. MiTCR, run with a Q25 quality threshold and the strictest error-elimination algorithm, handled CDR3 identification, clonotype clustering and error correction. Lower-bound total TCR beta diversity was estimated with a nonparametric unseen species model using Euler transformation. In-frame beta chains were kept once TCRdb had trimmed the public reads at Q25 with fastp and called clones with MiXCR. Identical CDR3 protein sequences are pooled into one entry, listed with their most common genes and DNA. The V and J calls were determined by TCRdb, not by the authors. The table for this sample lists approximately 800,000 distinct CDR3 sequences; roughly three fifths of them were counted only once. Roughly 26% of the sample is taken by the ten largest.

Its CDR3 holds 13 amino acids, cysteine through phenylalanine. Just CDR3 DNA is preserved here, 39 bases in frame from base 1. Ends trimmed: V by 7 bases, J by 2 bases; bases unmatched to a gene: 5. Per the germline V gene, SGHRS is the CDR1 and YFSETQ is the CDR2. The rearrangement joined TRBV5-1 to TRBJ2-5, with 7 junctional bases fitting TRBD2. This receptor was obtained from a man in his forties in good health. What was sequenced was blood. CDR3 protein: CASRLALQETQYF. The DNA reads TGCGCCAGCCGACTAGCCCTTCAAGAGACCCAGTACTTC.